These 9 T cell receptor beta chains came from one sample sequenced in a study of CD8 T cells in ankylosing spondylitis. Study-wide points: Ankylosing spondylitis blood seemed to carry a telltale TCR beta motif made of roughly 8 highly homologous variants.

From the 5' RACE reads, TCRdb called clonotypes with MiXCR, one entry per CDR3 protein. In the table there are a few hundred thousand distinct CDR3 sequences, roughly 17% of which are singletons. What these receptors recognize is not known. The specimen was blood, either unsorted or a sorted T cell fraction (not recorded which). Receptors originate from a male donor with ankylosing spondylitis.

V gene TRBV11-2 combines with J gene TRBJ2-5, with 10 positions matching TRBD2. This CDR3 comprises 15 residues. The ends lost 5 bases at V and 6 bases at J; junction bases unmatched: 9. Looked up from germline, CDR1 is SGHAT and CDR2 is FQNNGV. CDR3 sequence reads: CASSHQREGLKTQYF. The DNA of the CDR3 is TGTGCCAGCAGCCACCAGCGGGAGGGCCTGAAGACCCAGTACTTC.

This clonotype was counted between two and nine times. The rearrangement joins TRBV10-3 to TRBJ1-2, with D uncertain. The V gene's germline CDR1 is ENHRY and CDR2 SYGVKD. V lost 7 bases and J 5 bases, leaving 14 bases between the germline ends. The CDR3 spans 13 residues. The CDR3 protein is CAITGGLGYGYTF. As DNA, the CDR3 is TGTGCCATCACTGGCGGTTTGGGGTATGGCTACACCTTC.

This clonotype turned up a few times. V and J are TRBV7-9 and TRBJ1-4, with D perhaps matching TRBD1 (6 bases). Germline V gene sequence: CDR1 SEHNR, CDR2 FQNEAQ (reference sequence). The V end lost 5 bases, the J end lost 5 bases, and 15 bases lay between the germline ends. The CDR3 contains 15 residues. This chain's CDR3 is CASSAGQWGNEKLFF. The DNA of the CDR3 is TGTGCCAGCAGCGCCGGACAGTGGGGCAATGAAAAACTGTTTTTT.

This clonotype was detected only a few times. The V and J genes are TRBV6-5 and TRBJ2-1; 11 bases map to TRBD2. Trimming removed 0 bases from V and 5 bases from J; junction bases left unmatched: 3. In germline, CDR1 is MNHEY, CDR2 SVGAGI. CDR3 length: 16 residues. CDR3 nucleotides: TGTGCCAGCAGTTACTCGCTAGCGGGGGGTAACAATGAGCAGTTCTTC. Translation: CASSYSLAGGNNEQFF.

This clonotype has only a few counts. CDR3 coding DNA: TGTGCCAGCAGAGCCGACCCAGGGGAGCCCCAGCATTTT. This gives the protein CASRADPGEPQHF. V usage is TRBV2 and J usage is TRBJ1-5, with D possibly matching TRBD1 (6 bases). CDR1 is SNHLY and CDR2 is FYNNEI in the germline V gene. The CDR3 length is 13 residues. Trimming removed 6 bases from V and 8 bases from J, with 14 bases in between.

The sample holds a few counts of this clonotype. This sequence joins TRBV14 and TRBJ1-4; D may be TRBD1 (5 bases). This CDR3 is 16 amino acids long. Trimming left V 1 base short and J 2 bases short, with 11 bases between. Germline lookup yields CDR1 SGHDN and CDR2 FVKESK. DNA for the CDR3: TGTGCCAGCAGCCAAGGTTGGGGGACGACTAATGAAAAACTGTTTTTT. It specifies CASSQGWGTTNEKLFF.

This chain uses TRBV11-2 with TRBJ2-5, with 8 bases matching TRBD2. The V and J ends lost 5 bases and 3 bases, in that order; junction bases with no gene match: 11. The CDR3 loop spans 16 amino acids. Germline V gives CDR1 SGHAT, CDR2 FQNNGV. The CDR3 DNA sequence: TGTGCCAGCAGCCCCCTGACTAGCGACCTTAAAGAGACCCAGTACTTC. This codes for CASSPLTSDLKETQYF.

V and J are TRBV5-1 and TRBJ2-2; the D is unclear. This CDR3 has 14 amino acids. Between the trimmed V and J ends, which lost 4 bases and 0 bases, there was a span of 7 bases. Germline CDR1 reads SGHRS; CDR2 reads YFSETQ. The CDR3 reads CASSDSSNTGELFF. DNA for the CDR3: TGCGCCAGCAGCGACTCCTCGAACACCGGGGAGCTGTTTTTT. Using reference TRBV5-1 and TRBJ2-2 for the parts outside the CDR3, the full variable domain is KAGVTQTPRYLIKTRGQQVTLSCSPISGHRSVSWYQQTPGQGLQFLFEYFSETQRNKGNFPGRFSGRQFSNSRSEMNVSTLELGDSALYLCASSDSSNTGELFFGEGSRLTVL.

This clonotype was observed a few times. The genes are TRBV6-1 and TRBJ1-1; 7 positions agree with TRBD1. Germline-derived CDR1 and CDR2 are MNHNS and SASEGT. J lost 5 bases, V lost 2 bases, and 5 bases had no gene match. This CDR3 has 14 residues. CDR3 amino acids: CASSERQGRTEAFF. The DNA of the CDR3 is TGTGCCAGCAGTGAAAGACAGGGTCGGACTGAAGCTTTCTTT.